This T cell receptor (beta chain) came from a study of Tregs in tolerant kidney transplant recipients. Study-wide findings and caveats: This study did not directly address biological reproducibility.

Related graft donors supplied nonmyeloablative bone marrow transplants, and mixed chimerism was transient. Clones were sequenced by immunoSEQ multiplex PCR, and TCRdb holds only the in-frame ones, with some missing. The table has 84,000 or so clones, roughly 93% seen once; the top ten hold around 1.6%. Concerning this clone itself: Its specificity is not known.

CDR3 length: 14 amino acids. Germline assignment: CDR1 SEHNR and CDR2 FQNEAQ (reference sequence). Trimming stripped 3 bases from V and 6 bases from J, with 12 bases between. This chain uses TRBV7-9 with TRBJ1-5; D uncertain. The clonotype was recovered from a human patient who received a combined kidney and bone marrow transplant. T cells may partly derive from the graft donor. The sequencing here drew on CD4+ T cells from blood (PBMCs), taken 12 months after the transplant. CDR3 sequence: CASSLGIEGQPQHF. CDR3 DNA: TGTGCCAGCAGCTTGGGTATAGAGGGTCAGCCCCAGCATTTT.